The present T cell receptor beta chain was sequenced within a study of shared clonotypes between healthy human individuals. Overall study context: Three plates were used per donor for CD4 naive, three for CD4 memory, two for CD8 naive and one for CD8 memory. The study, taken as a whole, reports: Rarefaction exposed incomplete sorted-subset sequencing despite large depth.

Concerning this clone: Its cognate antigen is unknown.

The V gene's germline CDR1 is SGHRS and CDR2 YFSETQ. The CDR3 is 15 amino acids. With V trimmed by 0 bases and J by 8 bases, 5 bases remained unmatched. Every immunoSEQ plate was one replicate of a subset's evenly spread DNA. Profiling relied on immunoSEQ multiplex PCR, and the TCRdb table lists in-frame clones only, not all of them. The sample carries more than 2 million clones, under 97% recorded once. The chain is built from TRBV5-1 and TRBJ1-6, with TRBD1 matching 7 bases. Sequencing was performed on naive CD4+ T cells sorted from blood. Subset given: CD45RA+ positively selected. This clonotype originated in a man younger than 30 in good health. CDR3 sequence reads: CASSLGQGLYSPLHF. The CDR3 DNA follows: TGCGCCAGCAGCTTGGGACAGGGATTGTATTCACCCCTCCACTTT.